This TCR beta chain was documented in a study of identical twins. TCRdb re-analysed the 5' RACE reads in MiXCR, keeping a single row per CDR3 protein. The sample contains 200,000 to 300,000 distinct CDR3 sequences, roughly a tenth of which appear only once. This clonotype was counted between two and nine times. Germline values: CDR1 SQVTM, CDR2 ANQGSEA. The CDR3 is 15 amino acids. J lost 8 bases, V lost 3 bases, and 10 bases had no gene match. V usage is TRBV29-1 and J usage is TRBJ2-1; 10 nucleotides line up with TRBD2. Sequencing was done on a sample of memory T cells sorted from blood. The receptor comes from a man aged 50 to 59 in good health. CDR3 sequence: CSVDQSGRALDEQFF. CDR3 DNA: TGCAGCGTTGACCAAAGCGGGAGGGCCCTGGATGAGCAGTTCTTC.